The 28 T cell receptor beta chains reported below all come from one sample, sequenced in a study of tumor-infiltrating lymphocytes in primary liver carcinoma. Joint extraction of RNA and DNA used 20-30 mg of bulk tissue that was unsorted. Total RNA (about 500 ng) served as template for TCR beta cDNA synthesis primed by a constant-region primer. Library construction for TCR beta comprised three nested multiplex PCR rounds performed with slightly modified ARM-PCR. A C-beta reverse primer was combined with TRBV1-TRBV30 forward primers in the first two PCR rounds, and each round had approximately 9 cycles. TCRdb reprocessed the multiplex PCR reads via MiXCR and lists one record per CDR3 protein. Of about 84,000 distinct CDR3 sequences in the sample, roughly 72% are singletons; the top ten hold approximately 19%. Sequenced input: liver tumor tissue from sampling region 1. Subset denoted: tumor region T1, superior pole. The receptors shown here come from a man in his forties or fifties with primary liver carcinoma and hepatitis B virus infection.

Only one count was recorded for this clonotype. This may be a read error, as it is one base from a much larger clone. The genes are TRBV7-9 and TRBJ2-7; 11 bases are shared with TRBD1. The CDR3 spans 15 residues. The germline V gene encodes CDR1 SEHNR and CDR2 FQNEAQ (reference sequence). Here the CDR3 reads CASSLGGQGGYEHYF. The CDR3 nucleotides read TGTGCCAGCAGCTTAGGGGGACAGGGGGGCTACGAGCACTACTTC.

This clonotype has just a few counts. This clone may be a read error of a much larger clone one base away. This rearrangement joins TRBV30 to TRBJ2-2, with TRBD1 identical over 8 bases. There are 13 residues in the CDR3. Germline V CDR1 and CDR2: GTSNPN, SVGIG (reference sequence). The CDR3 spells CTMDREDTGELFF. DNA for the CDR3: TGTACCATGGACAGGGAGGACACCGGGGAGCTGTTTTTT. Based on the CDR3 plus reference TRBV30 and TRBJ2-2, the full variable domain is SQTIHQWPATLVQPVGSPLSLECTVEGTSNPNLYWYRQAAGRGLQLLFYSVGIGQISSEVPQNLSASRPQDRQFILSSKKLLLSDSGFYLCTMDREDTGELFFGEGSRLTVL.

V and J are TRBV20-1 and TRBJ2-3; TRBD1 or TRBD2 may be the D gene (6 bases each). The CDR3 consists of 14 residues. Trimming cost V 3 bases and J 5 bases, with 15 bases left between them. Per the germline V gene, CDR1 is DFQATT and CDR2 is SNEGSKA (reference sequence). The CDR3 region has the DNA TGCAGTGCTAGTAAGGGGGGAGCGGTAGATACGCAGTATTTT. As protein: CSASKGGAVDTQYF.

The V call is TRBV11-2, the J call TRBJ2-7; D may correspond to TRBD1 or TRBD2 (5 bases each). The CDR3 consists of 13 residues. Germline V gene lookup returns CDR1 SGHAT and CDR2 FQNNGV. Trimming removed 7 bases from V and 5 bases from J, with 15 bases in between. CDR3 loop: CASNSALGDEQYF. In DNA form, the CDR3 reads TGTGCCAGCAACTCTGCCCTGGGGGACGAGCAGTACTTC.

Concerning this clonotype itself: A single base separates this from a much larger clone, so it may be a read error. The chain has TRBV25-1 and TRBJ2-1, with D tentatively TRBD2 (7 bases). Trimming removed 5 bases from V and 6 bases from J, with 17 bases in between. The germline V gene has CDR1 MGHDK and CDR2 SYGVNS. The CDR3 has 15 amino acids. DNA of the CDR3: TGTGCCAGCAGTCCCCTGGGGGGGCCGCCCAATGAGCAGTTCTTC. As protein: CASSPLGGPPNEQFF.

Note on this clonotype: The junction and the germline gene differ at one end; a read error may be behind it. The chain couples TRBV7-9 to TRBJ2-7; tentative D call: TRBD2 (6 bases). This CDR3 contains 14 residues. Per germline, CDR1 SEHNR and CDR2 FQNEAQ (reference sequence). The DNA for the CDR3 is TGTGTCAGCAGCTTCGTCCCGGGAGCAGGCGAGCAGTACTTC. This codes for CVSSFVPGAGEQYF.

Remarks on this clonotype: This may be a read error, as it is one base from a much larger clone. The chain employs TRBV2 and TRBJ2-1; TRBD2 matches at 8 bases. Germline V gene lookup returns CDR1 SNHLY and CDR2 FYNNEI. The CDR3 spans 12 residues. CDR3 in amino acids: CVSSGRGDEQFF. CDR3 DNA: TGTGTCAGCAGCGGGAGAGGCGATGAGCAGTTCTTC.

This chain uses TRBV18 with TRBJ2-2, with D perhaps TRBD2 (6 bases). The V gene's germline CDR1 is KGHSH and CDR2 LQKENI. This CDR3 is 17 amino acids long. V dropped 5 bases and J dropped 0 bases, with 16 bases sitting between them. The CDR3 bases are TGTGCCAGCTCATCACGGGACGCGGGGTCGAACACCGGGGAGCTGTTTTTT. Residues: CASSSRDAGSNTGELFF. The whole variable domain, filled in from reference TRBV18 and TRBJ2-2, reads NAGVMQNPRHLVRRRGQEARLRCSPMKGHSHVYWYRQLPEEGLKFMVYLQKENIIDESGMPKERFSAEFPKEGPSILRIQQVVRGDSAAYFCASSSRDAGSNTGELFFGEGSRLTVL.

In regard to this clonotype: An end of the junction does not agree with germline; a read error may underlie this. V and J are TRBV10-3 and TRBJ2-7; 10 nucleotides align to TRBD2. CDR3 length: 15 amino acids. From germline, CDR1 is ENHRY and CDR2 SYGVKD. CDR3 coding DNA: TGCGCCATCAGTCAGTCTAGCGGGGGCTCTACCGAGCAGTACTTT. Its protein product is CAISQSSGGSTEQYF.

This clonotype was seen only a few times. Given a much more abundant clone one base away, this may be a read error. The chain couples TRBV5-5 to TRBJ2-3, with a tentative D call TRBD1 (5 bases). Per the germline V gene, CDR1 is SGHKS and CDR2 is YYEKEE (reference sequence). This CDR3 has 16 residues. The CDR3 region has the DNA TGTGTCAGCAGCTTGGGTCATTCGACAGTCGCAGATACGCAGTATTTT. It specifies CVSSLGHSTVADTQYF.

The V gene is TRBV7-2, the J gene TRBJ2-1; TRBD2 matches at 8 bases. The CDR3 is made up of 17 amino acids. Per germline, CDR1 SGHTA and CDR2 FQGNSA. J gave up 7 bases and V 2 bases, and 13 bases lay outside the gene matches. In DNA form, the CDR3 reads TGTGCCAGCAGCTTAAGGTCTGCGGCTAGCGGGTGGAATGAGCAGTTCTTC. Protein product: CASSLRSAASGWNEQFF.

Worth noting for this clonotype: The CDR3 does not close with the conserved phenylalanine or tryptophan, likely indicating a read error. This chain links TRBV6-4 with TRBJ2-1; the D is unclear. V dropped 0 bases and J dropped 5 bases, with 5 bases sitting between them. The V gene's germline CDR1 is MRHNA and CDR2 SNTAGT. The CDR3 is 13 residues long. In DNA, the CDR3 is TGTGCCAGCAGTGACTCGCACAACAATGAGCAGTTCTCC. Translated, it gives CASSDSHNNEQFS.

This clonotype was counted between two and nine times. The junction does not match germline at one end; this may be a read error. The rearrangement uses TRBV4-2 and TRBJ2-3; TRBD2 is a possible D gene (5 bases). The CDR3 has 15 residues. CDR1 is LGHNA, CDR2 YNFKEQ, per germline. The CDR3 is CVSSEGRESTDTQYF. The CDR3 DNA follows: TGTGTCAGCAGTGAAGGACGGGAAAGCACAGATACGCAGTATTTT.

This clonotype appeared many times. V is TRBV5-1 and J is TRBJ2-3, with D perhaps TRBD1 (6 bases). The V end lost 0 bases, the J end lost 5 bases, and 13 bases lay between the germline ends. Germline assignment: CDR1 SGHRS and CDR2 YFSETQ. The CDR3 spans 15 residues. CDR3: CASSLGQGNGDTQYF. For the CDR3, the DNA is TGCGCCAGCAGCTTGGGGCAGGGGAATGGAGATACGCAGTATTTT. The full variable domain, in which reference TRBV5-1 and TRBJ2-3 provide the parts outside the CDR3, is KAGVTQTPRYLIKTRGQQVTLSCSPISGHRSVSWYQQTPGQGLQFLFEYFSETQRNKGNFPGRFSGRQFSNSRSEMNVSTLELGDSALYLCASSLGQGNGDTQYFGPGTRLTVL.

The chain recombines TRBV29-1 with TRBJ1-5; D unresolved. V dropped 5 bases and J dropped 4 bases, with 15 bases sitting between them. This CDR3 comprises 14 residues. Per the germline V gene, CDR1 is SQVTM and CDR2 is ANQGSEA. CDR3 nucleotide sequence: TGCAGCGTTCGGCCAGGACCTGGTAATCAGCCCCAGCATTTT. It yields the protein CSVRPGPGNQPQHF.

The chain combines TRBV6-5 with TRBJ2-7; 7 nucleotides match TRBD2. Unmatched junction bases numbered 16, after V lost 5 bases and J lost 3 bases. Germline V gene lookup returns CDR1 MNHEY and CDR2 SVGAGI. This CDR3 is built from 17 residues. The CDR3 nucleotides read TGTGCCAGCAGTCATTACATCGGACTAGTGGACCACTACGAGCAGTACTTC. Encoded protein: CASSHYIGLVDHYEQYF.

This clonotype is deemed medium-sized (0.01 to 0.1%). The rearrangement joins TRBV5-4 to TRBJ2-7; D is unclear. Trimming pared 5 bases from V and 2 bases from J, leaving 11 bases between. The CDR3 loop spans 13 amino acids. Per the germline V gene, CDR1 is SGHNT and CDR2 is YYREEE (reference sequence). CDR3 loop: CASRMDRAYEQYF. CDR3 nucleotide sequence: TGTGCCAGCAGGATGGACCGAGCCTACGAGCAGTACTTC.

About this clonotype: The junction does not match germline at one end; this may be a read error. The chain combines TRBV11-2 with TRBJ1-1, with D hard to call. The length of the CDR3 is 14 residues. Germline V gives CDR1 SGHAT, CDR2 FQNNGV. CDR3 DNA: TGTGCCAGCAACTTAGAAAGAGGTAGTACTGAAGCTTTCTTT. Amino acids: CASNLERGSTEAFF.

Concerning this clonotype: One end of the junction does not line up with germline, which may come from a read error. The chain recombines TRBV12-3 or TRBV12-4 with TRBJ2-1; 9 nucleotides align to TRBD1. CDR3 size: 13 residues. CDR3 sequence (DNA): TGTGCCAGCACTTTACAGGGGGCGAGTGAGGAGTTCTTC. Translation gives CASTLQGASEEFF.

This clonotype occurred many times. V usage is TRBV7-9 and J usage is TRBJ1-1; no definite D call. Germline CDR1 SEHNR, CDR2 FQNEAQ (reference sequence). This CDR3 spans 12 amino acids. With 5 bases removed from V and 9 bases from J, the gap between germline ends came to 13 bases. The CDR3: CASSRDILQAFF. The CDR3 DNA reads TGTGCCAGCAGCCGAGACATTCTCCAAGCTTTCTTT.

V usage is TRBV29-1 and J usage is TRBJ2-5, with D unclear. V shed 8 bases and J shed 9 bases, with 22 bases lying between them. This CDR3 region has 13 residues. Per the germline V gene, CDR1 is SQVTM and CDR2 is ANQGSEA. The CDR3 DNA reads as TGCAGCATTGGTGGGAAGGCCGCTGAGGCCCAGTACTTC. It encodes CSIGGKAAEAQYF.

This CDR3 is CASSPSETAMNTEAFF. For the CDR3, the DNA is TGCGCCAGCAGCCCCTCAGAGACAGCCATGAACACTGAAGCTTTCTTT. V and J are TRBV4-1 and TRBJ1-1; perhaps TRBD1 as D (5 bases). The CDR3 spans 16 residues. The V and J ends lost 4 bases and 0 bases respectively, with 15 bases between them. The germline gives CDR1 MGHRA, CDR2 YSYEKL.

Note on this clonotype: The junction and the germline gene differ at one end; a read error may be behind it. The V call is TRBV4-1, the J call TRBJ2-3, with D perhaps matching TRBD2 (6 bases). Germline values: CDR1 MGHRA, CDR2 YSYEKL. This CDR3 contains 13 residues. The DNA of the CDR3 is TGCGCCAGCAGCCCGCGGGGCACAAATACACAGTATTTT. Residues: CASSPRGTNTQYF.

About this clonotype itself: This may stem from a read error, because a much larger clone lies one nucleotide away. V usage is TRBV14 and J usage is TRBJ2-1; 11 bases align to TRBD2. The CDR3 loop spans 18 amino acids. Germline CDR1 SGHDN, CDR2 FVKESK. The CDR3 coding sequence is TGTGCCAACAGCCAGGGGCCTAGCGGGGGGTTCTCCTACAATGAGCAGTTCTTC. Translated, it gives CANSQGPSGGFSYNEQFF. Using reference TRBV14 and TRBJ2-1 for the parts outside the CDR3, the full variable domain is EAGVTQFPSHSVIEKGQTVTLRCDPISGHDNLYWYRRVMGKEIKFLLHFVKESKQDESGMPNNRFLAERTGGTYSTLKVQPAELEDSGVYFCANSQGPSGGFSYNEQFFGPGTRLTVL.

The chain employs TRBV6-5 and TRBJ2-7; TRBD2 agrees at 8 bases. Germline-derived CDR1 and CDR2 are MNHEY and SVGAGI. V lost 0 bases, J lost 12 bases, and 13 bases stayed unmatched. The CDR3 spans 15 residues. CDR3 bases: TGTGCCAGCAGTTACTCTAGCGGGGAACCCTACGGGCGGTACTTC. Translating gives CASSYSSGEPYGRYF.

About this clonotype: At one of its ends the junction is not consistent with the germline gene, which may arise from a read error. V usage is TRBV6-5 and J usage is TRBJ2-7, with D possibly TRBD2 on 6 matching bases. The CDR3 is made up of 14 amino acids. CDR1 and CDR2 (germline): MNHEY, SVGAGI. The CDR3 is CGSGYSYLGLLEYF. CDR3 DNA: TGTGGCAGCGGTTACTCCTACCTGGGACTTCTTGAGTACTTC.

The chain joins TRBV5-8 to TRBJ1-2, with 8 bases that match TRBD1. Per germline, CDR1 SGHTS and CDR2 YDEGEE. This CDR3 comprises 13 residues. The junction had 9 bases not matched to a gene; V was cut back by 6 bases and J by 8 bases. The CDR3 sequence is CASTLGQEDGYTF. The CDR3 DNA reads as TGTGCCAGCACCCTGGGACAGGAGGACGGCTACACCTTC. Filled out from reference TRBV5-8 and TRBJ1-2, the complete variable domain reads EAGVTQSPTHLIKTRGQQATLRCSPISGHTSVYWYQQALGLGLQFLLWYDEGEERNRGNFPPRFSGRQFPNYSSELNVNALELEDSALYLCASTLGQEDGYTFGSGTRLTVV.

Concerning this clonotype: Sequence at one end of the junction differs from germline and may be a read error. The chain joins TRBV11-1 to TRBJ2-1; 7 positions match TRBD2. The length of the CDR3 is 19 residues. Germline V gene data show CDR1 as SGHAT and CDR2 as FQDESV (reference sequence). CDR3 region: CASSLGDGRTADSYNEQLF. The CDR3 DNA reads TGTGCCAGCAGCTTAGGGGACGGGAGGACCGCGGACTCCTACAATGAGCAGCTCTTC.